One and the same sample provided the 32 T cell receptor beta chains below, sequenced in a study of shared clonotypes between healthy human individuals. The repertoire was sequenced with immunoSEQ multiplex PCR; TCRdb's copy has only in-frame clones and lacks some. The sample holds hundreds of thousands of clones, 60% to 75% seen once. The sample comprised memory CD4+ T cells sorted from blood. The subset denotes: CD45RA-negative fraction. The receptor set was obtained from a woman between 25 and 40 years old in good health.

The V and J genes are TRBV18 and TRBJ2-5, with D perhaps assigned TRBD1 or TRBD2 (6 bases each). CDR3 length: 15 amino acids. V lost 3 bases, J lost 2 bases, and 13 bases lay in between. CDR1 is KGHSH and CDR2 is LQKENI in the germline V gene. CDR3 sequence (DNA): TGTGCCAGCTCACCTAACCGGGGGCAGCAAGAGACCCAGTACTTC. This encodes CASSPNRGQQETQYF.

The DNA for the CDR3 is TGTGCCAGTAGTATACTCGGACTAATGGTCTCTAGCACAGATACGCAGTATTTT. This translates into CASSILGLMVSSTDTQYF. The chain is built from TRBV19 and TRBJ2-3, with D possibly matching TRBD2 (6 bases). Germline-derived CDR1 and CDR2 are LNHDA and SQIVND (reference sequence). Trimming removed 2 bases at V and 0 bases at J, with 18 bases between. The CDR3 runs 18 residues.

The chain has TRBV6-5 and TRBJ1-5, with 7 bases lining up with TRBD1. From germline, CDR1 is MNHEY and CDR2 SVGAGI. The CDR3 extends over 14 amino acids. The junction had 12 bases not matched to a gene; V was cut back by 5 bases and J by 11 bases. CDR3 region: CASSTRQGLVSQHF. The CDR3 DNA follows: TGTGCCAGCAGTACCCGACAGGGTTTGGTGTCCCAGCATTTT.

The chain links TRBV29-1 to TRBJ2-1; D is unclear. V lost 4 bases and J 0 bases, leaving 10 bases between the germline ends. The CDR3 is made up of 14 amino acids. CDR1 SQVTM and CDR2 ANQGSEA come from the germline V gene. The CDR3 sequence: CSVVFTYSYNEQFF. The CDR3 DNA reads TGCAGCGTTGTCTTCACTTACTCCTACAATGAGCAGTTCTTC.

There are a few counts of this clone. CDR3 loop: CASSSSFPGTGAYEQYF. The DNA of the CDR3 is TGTGCCAGCAGCAGCTCATTCCCCGGGACAGGGGCCTACGAGCAGTACTTC. The chain uses TRBV28 and TRBJ2-7, with 10 bases lining up with TRBD1. The CDR3 has 17 residues. Per the germline V gene, CDR1 is MDHEN and CDR2 is SYDVKM. V dropped 6 bases and J dropped 2; count of bases not matched to a gene: 13. The full variable domain, its missing parts supplied by reference TRBV28 and TRBJ2-7, is DVKVTQSSRYLVKRTGEKVFLECVQDMDHENMFWYRQDPGLGLRLIYFSYDVKMKEKGDIPEGYSVSREKKERFSLILESASTNQTSMYLCASSSSFPGTGAYEQYFGPGTRLTVT.

This sequence joins TRBV5-4 and TRBJ2-7; 8 bases are shared with TRBD1. Germline V gene lookup returns CDR1 SGHNT and CDR2 YYREEE (reference sequence). The CDR3 consists of 15 residues. With 4 bases clipped from V and 6 bases from J, the junction kept 12 bases outside the gene matches. The CDR3 coding sequence is TGTGCCAGCAGCCCGGGACAGGTAGGAGGACTCGAGCAGTACTTC. Encoded protein: CASSPGQVGGLEQYF.

The chain links TRBV11-3 to TRBJ2-1; no reliable D call. Between the trimmed V and J ends, which lost 3 bases and 6 bases, there was a span of 15 bases. The CDR3 spans 15 residues. The V gene's germline CDR1 is SGHNT and CDR2 YENEEA. The CDR3 region is CASSLSRQVVNEQFF. The CDR3, as DNA: TGTGCCAGCAGCTTGTCCCGGCAGGTAGTCAATGAGCAGTTCTTC.

The genes are TRBV7-2 and TRBJ1-2, with 9 bases identical to TRBD1. This CDR3 is built from 17 residues. The V segment lost 2 bases and the J segment 4 bases; nucleotides outside the gene matches: 11. Germline values: CDR1 SGHTA, CDR2 FQGNSA. Here the CDR3 reads CASSLLVSDRGGYGYTF. The CDR3 DNA is TGTGCCAGCAGCTTATTAGTATCGGACAGGGGAGGCTATGGCTACACCTTC.

The V gene is TRBV6-5, the J gene TRBJ2-7; 8 nucleotides align to TRBD1. Looked up from germline, CDR1 is MNHEY and CDR2 is SVGAGI. The CDR3 is 15 amino acids. The V gene end was trimmed by 4 bases and the J gene end by 7 bases; junction bases not matched to a gene: 12. CDR3 sequence reads: CASSSTRQGLREQYF. Here the CDR3 DNA reads TGTGCCAGCAGTTCAACAAGACAGGGGTTGAGGGAGCAGTACTTC.

The chain is built from TRBV29-1 and TRBJ2-5; D assignment may be TRBD1 or TRBD2 (5 bases each). The assigned J gene may be wrong: the sequence end matches TRBJ2-7 better. From germline, CDR1 is SQVTM and CDR2 ANQGSEA. This CDR3 has 17 amino acids. The CDR3 nucleotides read TGCAGCGTTGATGTCGGGGTCCAGGGAGTGGGCACCTACGAGCAGTACTTC. Protein: CSVDVGVQGVGTYEQYF.

This clone was seen a single time. V gene TRBV6-1 combines with J gene TRBJ2-7; D gene ambiguous. Germline V gives CDR1 MNHNS, CDR2 SASEGT. V lost 2 bases, J lost 3 bases, and 11 bases lay in between. CDR3 length: 14 amino acids. The CDR3 spells CASSESLIYYEQYF. CDR3 bases: TGTGCCAGCAGTGAATCCCTAATTTACTACGAGCAGTACTTC.

The genes are TRBV4-1 and TRBJ2-7; 8 nucleotides agree with TRBD2. Germline V lookup: CDR1 MGHRA, CDR2 YSYEKL. CDR3 length: 16 residues. The V and J ends lost 1 base and 2 bases, in that order; junction bases with no gene match: 7. The CDR3 spells CASSQAGTSGTYEQYF. Here the CDR3 DNA reads TGCGCCAGCAGCCAAGCCGGTACTAGCGGAACCTACGAGCAGTACTTC.

The rearrangement joins TRBV11-3 to TRBJ2-3; the match to TRBD2 covers 7 bases. The length of the CDR3 is 16 residues. Germline assignment: CDR1 SGHNT and CDR2 YENEEA. The ends lost 2 bases at V and 3 bases at J; junction bases unmatched: 8. The CDR3 DNA sequence: TGTGCCAGCAGCTTAATAGGAAGCGGGAAGACAGATACGCAGTATTTT. Protein: CASSLIGSGKTDTQYF.

The V call is TRBV11-2, the J call TRBJ2-5; D gene unclear. V was clipped by 0 bases and J by 5 bases, with 13 bases between them. Germline V CDR1 and CDR2: SGHAT, FQNNGV. The CDR3 runs to 15 residues. The CDR3 bases are TGTGCCAGCAGCTTAGATCGAACAGTGAGGGAGACCCAGTACTTC. It encodes CASSLDRTVRETQYF.

The J gene is TRBJ1-1, the V gene TRBV27; 9 nucleotides align to TRBD1. The germline V gene encodes CDR1 MNHEY and CDR2 SMNVEV (reference sequence). The CDR3 covers 13 residues. The V gene end was trimmed by 6 bases and the J gene end by 4 bases; junction bases not matched to a gene: 3. The CDR3 DNA sequence: TGTGCCAGCAGGGGACAGGGCTTCACTGAAGCTTTCTTT. Translated, it gives CASRGQGFTEAFF.

V gene TRBV9 combines with J gene TRBJ1-2; D is possibly TRBD1 (5 bases). V was trimmed by 2 bases and J by 4 bases, leaving 18 bases between them. Per germline, CDR1 SGDLS and CDR2 YYNGEE. This CDR3 has 16 residues. This CDR3 reads CASSVGPIGALYGYTF. In DNA, the CDR3 is TGTGCCAGCAGCGTGGGTCCTATAGGGGCCCTCTATGGCTACACCTTC.

This clone was seen just once. The genes are TRBV10-3 and TRBJ1-3; 8 bases are shared with TRBD1. Trimming cost V 6 bases and J 3 bases; bases outside gene matches: 4. Germline CDR1 and CDR2: ENHRY and SYGVKD. The CDR3 loop spans 14 amino acids. The CDR3 sequence is CAIRPDRGGNTIYF. CDR3 coding DNA: TGTGCCATCAGGCCCGACAGGGGTGGAAACACCATATATTTT.

This rearrangement joins TRBV4-1 to TRBJ2-7, with D possibly TRBD2 on 6 matching bases. The CDR3 length is 16 residues. In germline, CDR1 is MGHRA, CDR2 YSYEKL. Between the trimmed V and J ends, which lost 0 bases and 5 bases, there was a span of 17 bases. CDR3 in amino acids: CASSQDTPRDSHEQYF. The CDR3 coding sequence is TGCGCCAGCAGCCAAGACACCCCCCGGGACTCACACGAGCAGTACTTC.

This chain uses TRBV5-1 with TRBJ1-5; 9 nucleotides match TRBD1. J lost 5 bases, V lost 4 bases, and 7 bases had no gene match. The germline V gene encodes CDR1 SGHRS and CDR2 YFSETQ. This CDR3 is 15 amino acids long. DNA for the CDR3: TGCGCCAGCAGCCCCAGGACAGGGGATCATCAGCCCCAGCATTTT. Protein product: CASSPRTGDHQPQHF.

This clone occurred a few times. Other DNA sequences in the sample encode the same CDR3. This chain links TRBV7-8 with TRBJ2-7, with TRBD1 matching over 10 bases. The V and J ends lost 5 bases and 3 bases, in that order; junction bases with no gene match: 4. Per the germline V gene, CDR1 is SGHVS and CDR2 is FQNEAQ. The CDR3 runs to 14 residues. For the CDR3, the DNA is TGTGCCAGCAGCCCCCGGACAGGGGGCTACGAGCAGTACTTC. This translates into CASSPRTGGYEQYF.

This clone was counted once. The chain uses TRBV21-1 and TRBJ2-2; the table's D call of TRBD1 was not tested on the DNA. TRBV21-1 constitutes a pseudogene. The CDR3 loop spans 17 amino acids. CDR3 DNA: TGTGCCAGCAGTTTCGGGACAGCTCCCATGGGAACCGGGGAGCTGTTTTTT. Translated, it gives CASSFGTAPMGTGELFF.

CDR3 DNA: TGTGCCAGCTCCCCTACAATACCCAATCAGCCCCAGCATTTT. Translation: CASSPTIPNQPQHF. V usage is TRBV28 and J usage is TRBJ1-5; D is unclear. The V and J ends lost 8 bases and 3 bases respectively, with 14 bases between them. The CDR3 length is 14 residues. Germline lookup yields CDR1 MDHEN and CDR2 SYDVKM.

The rearrangement joins TRBV5-1 to TRBJ2-1; TRBD2 aligns across 15 bases. V lost 4 bases and J lost 9; bases outside the gene matches: 17. The V gene's germline CDR1 is SGHRS and CDR2 YFSETQ. The CDR3 extends over 19 amino acids. CDR3 amino acids: CASSPYPGLAGGPGSEQFF. The CDR3 bases are TGCGCCAGCAGCCCCTACCCCGGACTAGCGGGAGGGCCGGGAAGTGAGCAGTTCTTC. The entire variable domain, with the rest obtained from reference TRBV5-1 and TRBJ2-1, is as follows: KAGVTQTPRYLIKTRGQQVTLSCSPISGHRSVSWYQQTPGQGLQFLFEYFSETQRNKGNFPGRFSGRQFSNSRSEMNVSTLELGDSALYLCASSPYPGLAGGPGSEQFFGPGTRLTVL.

The V and J genes are TRBV2 and TRBJ1-5; D is undetermined. The CDR3 loop spans 12 amino acids. Germline CDR1 SNHLY, CDR2 FYNNEI. Trimming shortened V by 5 bases and J by 5 bases, and 7 bases separated the two germline ends. This CDR3 reads CASSPDYQPQHF. For the CDR3, the DNA is TGTGCCAGCAGTCCCGATTATCAGCCCCAGCATTTT.

The chain links TRBV10-2 to TRBJ1-5, with TRBD1 matching 10 bases. The CDR3 loop spans 14 amino acids. Germline V gene sequence: CDR1 WSHSY, CDR2 SAAADI. Germline trimming cut 8 bases from V and 4 bases from J; bases unmatched to any gene: 5. The CDR3 DNA sequence: TGCGCCAGCTCCGACAGGGGGCGTAATCAGCCCCAGCATTTT. Protein: CASSDRGRNQPQHF.

Concerning this clone itself: Other DNA sequences in the sample encode the same CDR3. The gene calls are TRBV5-1 and TRBJ2-2; 7 nucleotides align to TRBD2. V was pared by 1 base and J by 0 bases, with 3 bases of the junction left unmatched. Per the germline V gene, CDR1 is SGHRS and CDR2 is YFSETQ. This CDR3 comprises 16 residues. The DNA of the CDR3 is TGCGCCAGCAGCTTGCCTAGCGGATCGAACACCGGGGAGCTGTTTTTT. Translated, it gives CASSLPSGSNTGELFF.

This chain connects TRBV30 to TRBJ1-5; D is uncertain. Germline-derived CDR1 and CDR2 are GTSNPN and SVGIG (reference sequence). The CDR3 is made up of 14 amino acids. The V end was cut by 0 bases, the J end by 2 bases, with 8 bases between. CDR3 DNA: TGTGCCTGGAGTGTGGGTACGGGCAATCAGCCCCAGCATTTT. Translating it yields CAWSVGTGNQPQHF.

V and J are TRBV28 and TRBJ1-2, with 9 positions matching TRBD1. The V gene's germline CDR1 is MDHEN and CDR2 SYDVKM. CDR3 length: 15 amino acids. Losses at the gene ends were 7 bases for V and 7 bases for J; bases not matched to a gene: 13. CDR3 sequence reads: CASTTGGTGLGGYTF. CDR3 sequence (DNA): TGTGCCAGCACCACAGGGGGGACAGGGTTGGGTGGCTACACCTTC.

As concerns this clone: Other DNA sequences in this specimen translate into the identical CDR3. The chain recombines TRBV27 with TRBJ1-1; the D gene is possibly TRBD1 (5 bases). There are 14 residues in the CDR3. V lost 6 bases and J 1 base, leaving 12 bases between the germline ends. The germline gives CDR1 MNHEY, CDR2 SMNVEV (reference sequence). The DNA of the CDR3 is TGTGCCAGCAGCCGTAACCAGGGGAACACTGAAGCTTTCTTT. Amino acids: CASSRNQGNTEAFF.

The chain combines TRBV29-1 with TRBJ1-4; D might be TRBD1 (6 bases). This CDR3 is built from 13 residues. Germline V gives CDR1 SQVTM, CDR2 ANQGSEA. V lost 0 bases to trimming and J lost 8 bases, with 10 bases between them. The CDR3 region has the DNA TGCAGCGTTGAAGAGGGGGCGAAGGAAAAACTGTTTTTT. This encodes CSVEEGAKEKLFF.

The CDR3 bases are TGTGCCAGCAGCTTTTCGGGGAGAATCGGGGGTGAGCAGTTCTTC. Residues: CASSFSGRIGGEQFF. This sequence joins TRBV7-3 and TRBJ2-1; D perhaps matches TRBD2 (6 bases). CDR1 SGHTA and CDR2 FQGTGA come from the germline V gene. The V end was cut by 3 bases, the J end by 9 bases, with 18 bases between. This CDR3 has 15 amino acids.

The genes are TRBV9 and TRBJ2-3, with a weak D call TRBD1 (7 bases). Germline CDR1 is SGDLS and CDR2 is YYNGEE. The CDR3 extends over 12 amino acids. V lost 6 bases to trimming and J lost 11 bases, with 16 bases between them. CDR3 protein: CASNPDREEQYF. Here the CDR3 DNA reads TGTGCCAGCAACCCTGACAGGGAGGAGCAGTATTTT.